The 30 T cell receptor beta chains below were found in one sample sequenced in a study of response to subunit inactivated influenza vaccine. MiXCR was run by TCRdb on the RT-PCR reads, yielding one entry per CDR3 protein. The sample consists of around 530,000 distinct CDR3 sequences, approximately 15% of them appearing once. This specimen consisted of CD4+ T cells sorted from PBMCs, obtained less than 30 months after vaccination. The origin of the receptors is a man aged 45-69 years who received an inactivated influenza vaccine.

This clonotype turned up a few times. This chain joins TRBV4-2 and TRBJ2-3; D could derive from TRBD1 or TRBD2 (7 bases each). Germline V gene data show CDR1 as LGHNA and CDR2 as YNFKEQ. V was shortened by 0 bases and J by 8 bases, with 18 bases between the two germline ends. This CDR3 comprises 16 residues. The chain's CDR3 is CASSQEGGGSGTTQYF. CDR3 DNA sequence: TGTGCCAGCAGCCAAGAGGGAGGGGGCAGCGGCACTACGCAGTATTTT.

This clonotype showed up many times. The CDR3 DNA reads TGTGCCATCAGTGAGTCGACGTCGAACACCGGGGAGCTGTTTTTT. Its protein product is CAISESTSNTGELFF. The V call is TRBV10-3, the J call TRBJ2-2; no clear D. The CDR3 is 15 amino acids. Looked up from germline, CDR1 is ENHRY and CDR2 is SYGVKD. V lost 0 bases, J lost 0 bases, and 5 bases lay in between.

This clonotype turned up a few times. This sequence joins TRBV10-3 and TRBJ2-1, with TRBD1 as a possible D gene (6 bases). The CDR3 runs 15 residues. CDR1 ENHRY and CDR2 SYGVKD come from the germline V gene. V was pared by 3 bases and J by 4 bases, with 13 bases between. The CDR3 DNA reads TGTGCCATCAGTGACATCAGGGGTGGTTACAATGAGCAGTTCTTC. Its translation is CAISDIRGGYNEQFF.

This clonotype was detected only a few times. This rearrangement joins TRBV12-3 or TRBV12-4 to TRBJ1-1, with D possibly being TRBD1 (5 bases). The CDR3 is 14 amino acids. Trimming took 3 bases from V and 5 from J, leaving 13 bases between them. Here the CDR3 reads CASSFGGLITEAFF. CDR3 bases: TGTGCCAGCAGTTTCGGGGGGTTAATAACTGAAGCTTTCTTT.

The CDR3 nucleotides are TGTGCCAGCAGCTTAGCTTCGGCTAGCGGGGGGCGTAGGGACAATGAGCAGTTCTTC. It specifies CASSLASASGGRRDNEQFF. The chain carries TRBV7-2 and TRBJ2-1; TRBD2 agrees at 11 bases. V gave up 0 bases and J gave up 5 bases; unmatched junction bases: 12. The germline CDR1 and CDR2 sequences are SGHTA and FQGNSA. The CDR3 extends over 19 amino acids. The complete variable domain, with remaining parts taken from reference TRBV7-2 and TRBJ2-1, reads GAGVSQSPSNKVTEKGKDVELRCDPISGHTALYWYRQSLGQGLEFLIYFQGNSAPDKSGLPSDRFSAERTGGSVSTLTIQRTQQEDSAVYLCASSLASASGGRRDNEQFFGPGTRLTVL.

This clonotype showed up just a few times. The rearrangement links TRBV20-1 to TRBJ1-4; D perhaps matches TRBD1 (5 bases). The CDR3 consists of 13 residues. The germline V gene has CDR1 DFQATT and CDR2 SNEGSKA (reference sequence). V was pared by 4 bases and J by 9 bases, with 15 bases between. The CDR3 loop reads CSANRDGSQKLFF. CDR3 nucleotides: TGCAGTGCTAACCGGGACGGGAGTCAAAAACTGTTTTTT.

This sequence joins TRBV21-1 and TRBJ2-2; the D call TRBD2 from the table was never checked on the DNA. TRBV21-1 is a recognized pseudogene. The CDR3 is 19 amino acids. The CDR3 DNA follows: TGTGCCAGCAGCTTTACCGGGACAGTAGGGCCCTCCGACACCGGGGAGCTGTTTTTT. This gives the protein CASSFTGTVGPSDTGELFF.

The sample holds many counts of this clonotype. The chain links TRBV20-1 to TRBJ2-3; 9 bases are a match to TRBD2. This CDR3 comprises 12 residues. Trimming cost V 7 bases and J 1 base; bases outside gene matches: 0. In germline, CDR1 is DFQATT, CDR2 SNEGSKA (reference sequence). CDR3 sequence: CSERGGTDTQYF. As DNA, the CDR3 is TGCAGTGAGCGGGGGGGCACAGATACGCAGTATTTT.

This clonotype was counted only a few times. The rearrangement uses TRBV11-2 and TRBJ2-1; tentative D call: TRBD1 (5 bases). Trimming took off 1 base at V and 2 bases at J, with 15 bases between the two ends. CDR1 is SGHAT and CDR2 is FQNNGV in the germline V gene. The CDR3 is 17 residues long. CDR3 DNA sequence: TGTGCCAGCAGCTTAGTTCCAGGCTGGGGCACCTACAATGAGCAGTTCTTC. Its translation is CASSLVPGWGTYNEQFF. Full variable domain (rest looked up from reference TRBV11-2 and TRBJ2-1): EAGVAQSPRYKIIEKRQSVAFWCNPISGHATLYWYQQILGQGPKLLIQFQNNGVVDDSQLPKDRFSAERLKGVDSTLKIQPAKLEDSAVYLCASSLVPGWGTYNEQFFGPGTRLTVL.

The chain couples TRBV4-3 to TRBJ1-2; D not resolved. The CDR3 is 15 residues long. Deletions cut 0 bases from V and 9 bases from J, with 17 bases between. The V gene's germline CDR1 is LGHNA and CDR2 YSLEER. This CDR3 is CASSQDLAVLQSYTF. DNA of the CDR3: TGCGCCAGCAGCCAAGATTTGGCAGTCCTTCAGAGCTACACCTTC.

V and J are TRBV12-5 and TRBJ2-1; D is perhaps TRBD1 or TRBD2 (5 bases each). Trimming removed 3 bases at V and 8 bases at J, with 14 bases between. Germline assignment: CDR1 LGHNT and CDR2 FRNRAP. This CDR3 is 14 amino acids long. CDR3 region: CASGFGAGSDEQFF. CDR3 DNA sequence: TGTGCTAGTGGTTTCGGGGCAGGCTCGGATGAGCAGTTCTTC.

This clonotype has a handful of counts. The chain uses TRBV7-2 and TRBJ2-7, with D hard to call. The V end was cut by 7 bases, the J end by 4 bases, with 14 bases between. Germline CDR1 and CDR2: SGHTA and FQGNSA. This CDR3 is 13 amino acids long. For the CDR3, the DNA is TGTGCCAGCACCTGGGGAATGGGATACGAGCAGTACTTC. Translating gives CASTWGMGYEQYF.

V and J are TRBV6-2 or TRBV6-3 and TRBJ1-5; maybe TRBD1 (5 bases). V gave up 4 bases and J gave up 7 bases, with 14 bases separating them. The CDR3 totals 14 residues. Germline lookup yields CDR1 MNHEY and CDR2 SVGEGT. The CDR3 sequence: CASSSSGLTQPQHF. CDR3 coding DNA: TGTGCCAGCAGTTCCTCAGGGTTGACCCAGCCCCAGCATTTT.

This clonotype was detected ten times or more. A junction end diverges from the germline sequence, so it may reflect a read error. V is TRBV20-1 and J is TRBJ1-1; D unresolved. This CDR3 has 12 residues. Per the germline V gene, CDR1 is DFQATT and CDR2 is SNEGSKA (reference sequence). The CDR3 sequence is CSARVSPVEDFF. CDR3 bases: TGCAGTGCTAGAGTGTCCCCGGTGGAAGATTTCTTT.

This clonotype has more than one count but fewer than ten. The chain couples TRBV5-1 to TRBJ2-7; TRBD1 matches at 7 bases. CDR1 is SGHRS, CDR2 YFSETQ, per germline. Trimming removed 1 base from V and 3 bases from J; junction bases left unmatched: 4. The CDR3 runs 14 residues. The chain's CDR3 is CASSLSHRGYEQYF. In DNA, the CDR3 is TGCGCCAGCAGCTTGTCGCACAGGGGCTACGAGCAGTACTTC.

The CDR3 spells CASSSTLPGELFF. The CDR3 DNA sequence: TGTGCCAGCAGTTCGACCTTGCCGGGGGAGCTGTTTTTT. This chain links TRBV11-2 with TRBJ2-2; D is ambiguous. The V and J ends lost 6 bases and 8 bases respectively, with 13 bases between them. The germline CDR1 and CDR2 sequences are SGHAT and FQNNGV. The CDR3 sequence is 13 residues long. The entire variable domain, with the rest obtained from reference TRBV11-2 and TRBJ2-2, is as follows: EAGVAQSPRYKIIEKRQSVAFWCNPISGHATLYWYQQILGQGPKLLIQFQNNGVVDDSQLPKDRFSAERLKGVDSTLKIQPAKLEDSAVYLCASSSTLPGELFFGEGSRLTVL.

This clonotype was observed a handful of times. In nucleotides, the CDR3 is TGCAGCGTTGCCTCCTCCGGGACAGGGAGTAGGGAGCAGTACTTC. As protein: CSVASSGTGSREQYF. The genes are TRBV29-1 and TRBJ2-7; 9 nucleotides line up with TRBD1. Germline CDR1 and CDR2: SQVTM and ANQGSEA. The ends lost 4 bases at V and 7 bases at J; junction bases unmatched: 14. The CDR3 totals 15 residues.

This clonotype showed up just a few times. The gene calls are TRBV28 and TRBJ2-7; 14 bases line up with TRBD2. The V and J ends lost 7 bases and 2 bases, in that order; junction bases with no gene match: 13. This CDR3 has 18 residues. Germline V gene lookup returns CDR1 MDHEN and CDR2 SYDVKM. Here the CDR3 reads CASMKTGLAGARAYEQYF. The CDR3 DNA reads TGTGCCAGCATGAAAACGGGACTAGCGGGAGCTCGCGCCTACGAGCAGTACTTC. Together with reference TRBV28 and TRBJ2-7, the CDR3 gives the full variable domain: DVKVTQSSRYLVKRTGEKVFLECVQDMDHENMFWYRQDPGLGLRLIYFSYDVKMKEKGDIPEGYSVSREKKERFSLILESASTNQTSMYLCASMKTGLAGARAYEQYFGPGTRLTVT.

This clonotype was seen repeatedly, ten times or more. In DNA form, the CDR3 reads TGCAGTGCTAGCGGACAGACAAGCAATCAGCCCCAGCATTTT. Its translation: CSASGQTSNQPQHF. This sequence joins TRBV20-1 and TRBJ1-5, with D possibly matching TRBD1 (6 bases). V was cut by 3 bases and J by 1 base, with 10 bases left in between. Germline values: CDR1 DFQATT, CDR2 SNEGSKA (reference sequence). The CDR3 totals 14 residues.

This clonotype came up a few times. V and J are TRBV15 and TRBJ2-7, with a tentative D call TRBD2 (6 bases). The CDR3 length is 15 residues. Germline CDR1 LNHNV, CDR2 YYDKDF (reference sequence). Trimming took off 6 bases at V and 0 bases at J, with 15 bases between the two ends. The CDR3 here is CATRPGLMSSYEQYF. In nucleotides, the CDR3 is TGTGCCACCAGACCGGGACTCATGAGCTCCTACGAGCAGTACTTC.

The J gene is TRBJ2-2, the V gene TRBV19, with TRBD1 matching over 8 bases. Germline V gene sequence: CDR1 LNHDA, CDR2 SQIVND (reference sequence). The CDR3 loop spans 14 amino acids. Germline trimming cut 8 bases from V and 4 bases from J; bases unmatched to any gene: 6. DNA of the CDR3: TGTGCCAGTTCAGACAGGGGAAGCACCGGGGAGCTGTTTTTT. This sequence encodes CASSDRGSTGELFF. The whole variable domain, filled in from reference TRBV19 and TRBJ2-2, reads DGGITQSPKYLFRKEGQNVTLSCEQNLNHDAMYWYRQDPGQGLRLIYYSQIVNDFQKGDIAEGYSVSREKKESFPLTVTSAQKNPTAFYLCASSDRGSTGELFFGEGSRLTVL.

This clonotype was seen repeatedly, ten times or more. The chain carries TRBV11-2 and TRBJ2-5; TRBD2 agrees at 7 bases. The V gene end was trimmed by 3 bases and the J gene end by 3 bases; junction bases not matched to a gene: 10. The CDR3 is made up of 16 amino acids. Germline CDR1 is SGHAT and CDR2 is FQNNGV. The CDR3 DNA sequence: TGTGCCAGCAGCTTGTTGGCAGCGGGAATCAAAGAGACCCAGTACTTC. This codes for CASSLLAAGIKETQYF. The complete variable domain, with remaining parts taken from reference TRBV11-2 and TRBJ2-5, reads EAGVAQSPRYKIIEKRQSVAFWCNPISGHATLYWYQQILGQGPKLLIQFQNNGVVDDSQLPKDRFSAERLKGVDSTLKIQPAKLEDSAVYLCASSLLAAGIKETQYFGPGTRLLVL.

The chain uses TRBV27 and TRBJ2-3, with D tentatively TRBD2 (6 bases). Germline V CDR1 and CDR2: MNHEY, SMNVEV (reference sequence). The V end was cut by 4 bases, the J end by 0 bases, with 11 bases between. The CDR3 consists of 15 residues. CDR3 DNA sequence: TGTGCCAGCAGTTCGGGGGTAGACAGCACAGATACGCAGTATTTT. Translation: CASSSGVDSTDTQYF.

The CDR3 bases are TGTGCCAGCAGTGAAAGCGGGGTAGTAGCCTACGAGCAGTACTTC. Translated: CASSESGVVAYEQYF. J is TRBJ2-7 and V is TRBV25-1; TRBD2 agrees at 7 bases. The V gene's germline CDR1 is MGHDK and CDR2 SYGVNS. This CDR3 spans 15 amino acids. J lost 2 bases, V lost 2 bases, and 6 bases had no gene match.

This clonotype came up many times. V usage is TRBV5-1 and J usage is TRBJ1-1; D is possibly TRBD1 (5 bases). V was trimmed by 0 bases and J by 2 bases, leaving 8 bases between them. Germline V gene sequence: CDR1 SGHRS, CDR2 YFSETQ. The CDR3 loop spans 14 amino acids. CDR3 DNA sequence: TGCGCCAGCAGCTTGGTCGACAGAAACACTGAAGCTTTCTTT. Translating gives CASSLVDRNTEAFF.

In this sample, this clonotype turned up a few times. Possible read error: a much larger clone is one base away. The V call is TRBV3-1, the J call TRBJ2-1; 10 bases agree with TRBD2. Germline-derived CDR1 and CDR2 are LGHDT and YNNKEL (reference sequence). The V and J ends lost 4 bases and 3 bases, in that order; junction bases with no gene match: 3. The CDR3 covers 15 residues. In nucleotides, the CDR3 is TGTGCCAGCAGCCCTTCTAGCGGGGGCTACAATGAGCAGTTCTTC. It yields the protein CASSPSSGGYNEQFF.

The table lists this clonotype with a few counts. The CDR3 nucleotides read TGCAGCGTGGGACTAGCGGGAGGCAAACTCCTTACCTACGAGCAGTACTTC. It is translated as CSVGLAGGKLLTYEQYF. The chain joins TRBV29-1 to TRBJ2-7, with TRBD2 identical over 15 bases. V lost 6 bases, J lost 2 bases, and 11 bases stayed unmatched. The CDR3 loop spans 17 amino acids. CDR1 is SQVTM and CDR2 is ANQGSEA in the germline V gene.

This sequence joins TRBV25-1 and TRBJ2-5; TRBD2 matches at 8 bases. This CDR3 is built from 17 residues. CDR1 is MGHDK, CDR2 SYGVNS, per germline. After removal of 1 base from V and 0 bases from J, the junction contained 7 bases not matched to a gene. For the CDR3, the DNA is TGTGCCAGCAGTGAATCGGGGGGGACTCCGTACCAAGAGACCCAGTACTTC. Its translation is CASSESGGTPYQETQYF.

The chain links TRBV5-1 to TRBJ2-2; D remains unclear. The germline V gene has CDR1 SGHRS and CDR2 YFSETQ. This CDR3 is 13 amino acids long. The V end was cut by 7 bases, the J end by 0 bases, with 7 bases between. The CDR3 region is CASGQTNTGELFF. CDR3 nucleotides: TGCGCCAGCGGCCAAACGAACACCGGGGAGCTGTTTTTT.

This clonotype was detected a few times. J is TRBJ1-1 and V is TRBV4-1; D may be TRBD1 (5 bases). There are 13 residues in the CDR3. Germline CDR1 reads MGHRA; CDR2 reads YSYEKL. CDR3 in amino acids: CASRDSQNTEAFF. The CDR3, as DNA: TGCGCTTCCCGGGACTCGCAGAACACTGAAGCTTTCTTT.